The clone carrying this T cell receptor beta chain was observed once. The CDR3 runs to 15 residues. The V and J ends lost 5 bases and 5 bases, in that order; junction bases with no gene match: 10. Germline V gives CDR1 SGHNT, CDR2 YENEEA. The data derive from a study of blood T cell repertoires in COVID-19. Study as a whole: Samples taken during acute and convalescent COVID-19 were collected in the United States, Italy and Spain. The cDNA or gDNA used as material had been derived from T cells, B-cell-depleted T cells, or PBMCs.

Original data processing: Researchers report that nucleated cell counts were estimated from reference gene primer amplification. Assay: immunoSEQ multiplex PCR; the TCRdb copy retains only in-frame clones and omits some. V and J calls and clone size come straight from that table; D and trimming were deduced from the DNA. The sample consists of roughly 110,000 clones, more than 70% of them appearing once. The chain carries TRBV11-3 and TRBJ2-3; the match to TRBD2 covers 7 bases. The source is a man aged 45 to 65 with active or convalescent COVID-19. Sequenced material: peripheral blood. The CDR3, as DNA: TGTGCCAGCAGCCATACTAGCGCGTTCGGAGATACGCAGTATTTT. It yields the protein CASSHTSAFGDTQYF.